These 9 T cell receptor beta chains share one sample of origin, sequenced in a study of T cell repertoires in cytomegalovirus infection. TCRdb re-called the reads with MiXCR, one entry per CDR3 protein. Of 150,000 to 200,000 distinct CDR3 sequences in the sample, 28% were seen once. The sequenced sample was PBMCs. Receptors originate from a human donor in good health (CMV status not recorded). Some clones in this sample may be carry-over from other donors' samples.

V and J are TRBV5-1 and TRBJ1-3, with unresolved D. V was cut by 0 bases and J by 2 bases, with 9 bases left in between. Germline values: CDR1 SGHRS, CDR2 YFSETQ. CDR3 length equals 15 residues. The CDR3, as DNA: TGCGCCAGCAGCTTGGGAGCGGGGACTGGAAACACCATATATTTT. This translates into CASSLGAGTGNTIYF.

The genes are TRBV20-1 and TRBJ2-2; TRBD2 matches at 15 bases. Germline CDR1 reads DFQATT; CDR2 reads SNEGSKA (reference sequence). The CDR3 runs 16 residues. V was pared by 0 bases and J by 6 bases, with 2 bases of the junction left unmatched. The CDR3 here is CSARDWTSGGAGELFF. Here the CDR3 DNA reads TGCAGTGCTAGAGATTGGACTAGCGGGGGGGCCGGGGAGCTGTTTTTT.

This clonotype has more than one count but fewer than ten. This sequence joins TRBV29-1 and TRBJ1-2; no clear D gene. This CDR3 region has 14 residues. Per germline, CDR1 SQVTM and CDR2 ANQGSEA. V was shortened by 0 bases and J by 2 bases, with 10 bases between the two germline ends. DNA for the CDR3: TGCAGCGTTGAAGAAAGCATTCCCAACTATGGCTACACCTTC. Translated: CSVEESIPNYGYTF.

This clonotype was observed a handful of times. This chain connects TRBV7-2 to TRBJ2-7; 7 positions match TRBD1. The junction had 7 bases not matched to a gene; V was cut back by 4 bases and J by 4 bases. The CDR3 is 14 residues long. CDR1 and CDR2 (germline): SGHTA, FQGNSA. The CDR3 sequence is CASSSGRGLYEQYF. CDR3 coding DNA: TGTGCCAGCAGCTCAGGCAGGGGGTTATACGAGCAGTACTTC.

The chain links TRBV29-1 to TRBJ2-5; no firm D call. The V gene's germline CDR1 is SQVTM and CDR2 ANQGSEA. The CDR3 length is 11 residues. V was clipped by 7 bases and J by 4 bases, with 10 bases between them. The DNA for the CDR3 is TGCAGCGCTAGAGTAGTAGAGACCCAGTACTTC. It codes for CSARVVETQYF.

The gene calls are TRBV7-2 and TRBJ1-6; a weak D match, TRBD1 (6 bases). The CDR3 is 19 residues long. Germline loops: CDR1 SGHTA, CDR2 FQGNSA. The germline V and J ends were trimmed by 3 bases and 0 bases, with 18 bases remaining between them. In DNA, the CDR3 is TGTGCCAGCAGCTTTGGGGGGCTCTTATCTAGCTCCTATAATTCACCCCTCCACTTT. Translating it yields CASSFGGLLSSSYNSPLHF.

There are a few counts of this clonotype. The rearrangement links TRBV7-2 to TRBJ2-3; 10 bases align to TRBD2. With 0 bases clipped from V and 3 bases from J, the junction kept 12 bases outside the gene matches. The CDR3 totals 19 residues. Germline CDR1 SGHTA, CDR2 FQGNSA. The CDR3 loop reads CASSLAPASGGGLTDTQYF. In nucleotides, the CDR3 is TGTGCCAGCAGCTTAGCGCCGGCTAGCGGGGGCGGTTTGACAGATACGCAGTATTTT. Full variable domain (rest looked up from reference TRBV7-2 and TRBJ2-3): GAGVSQSPSNKVTEKGKDVELRCDPISGHTALYWYRQSLGQGLEFLIYFQGNSAPDKSGLPSDRFSAERTGGSVSTLTIQRTQQEDSAVYLCASSLAPASGGGLTDTQYFGPGTRLTVL.

V is TRBV7-9 and J is TRBJ1-6, with D hard to call. CDR1 and CDR2 from the germline V gene are SEHNR and FQNEAQ (reference sequence). The CDR3 is 16 amino acids. V lost 7 bases to trimming and J lost 6 bases, with 19 bases between them. The CDR3 spells CASTIILGEGNSPLHF. For the CDR3, the DNA is TGTGCCAGCACCATAATCCTGGGAGAGGGTAATTCACCCCTCCACTTT.

The chain is built from TRBV20-1 and TRBJ1-4; 8 bases are shared with TRBD1. V lost 5 bases, J lost 3 bases, and 8 bases stayed unmatched. This CDR3 is built from 15 residues. The V gene's germline CDR1 is DFQATT and CDR2 SNEGSKA (reference sequence). CDR3 loop: CSALLATGANEKLFF. The DNA for the CDR3 is TGCAGTGCTCTTCTTGCGACAGGGGCTAATGAAAAACTGTTTTTT.